The entry below gives a single TCR beta chain sequence along with its context. Its antigen is still unknown. TCRdb recomputed calls from the 5' RACE reads with MiXCR, one row per CDR3 protein. The sample contains hundreds of thousands of distinct CDR3 sequences, roughly 15% of which appear only once. This CDR3 is built from 16 residues. The V and J ends lost 4 bases and 3 bases, in that order; junction bases with no gene match: 7. Looked up from germline, CDR1 is SGHNT and CDR2 is YYREEE (reference sequence). The data belong to a study of T-cell memory formation after mild COVID-19. Notes on the study in general: Researchers report contracting CD4+ clones mostly in CM and EM, with CD8+ clones in EMRA. Still unconfirmed is whether the second-wave clones peaking on day 37 recognized SARS-CoV-2.

V usage is TRBV5-4 and J usage is TRBJ2-3; 11 nucleotides line up with TRBD2. The sample consisted of PBMCs or a T cell subset sorted from them (not recorded which). The sequence was collected from a man aged 18 to 30 who had mild COVID-19 (a few samples of this study predate the infection). Cell type and time point are not known. The CDR3 coding sequence is TGTGCCAGCAGCCAACGGGGACTAGCGGTTACAGATACGCAGTATTTT. Encoded protein: CASSQRGLAVTDTQYF.